These 13 T cell receptor beta chains originate from one sample sequenced in a study of memory CD4+ T cells and cytomegalovirus serostatus. The data were produced by immunoSEQ multiplex PCR, yet TCRdb's version contains in-frame clones alone and is incomplete. The table has approximately 47,000 clones, under 80% seen once. Single viable CD3+CD4+CD8-CD45RO+ cells were sorted as the memory CD4+ T cells. Specimen: memory CD4+ T cells from blood. Receptors were obtained from an adult in good health and CMV-seronegative.

The chain couples TRBV7-2 to TRBJ2-1, with 8 positions matching TRBD2. The CDR3 extends over 14 amino acids. V was clipped by 1 base and J by 8 bases; unmatched bases: 4. Germline V lookup: CDR1 SGHTA, CDR2 FQGNSA. The CDR3 region has the DNA TGTGCCAGCAGCTTAGGAGCGGGGGATCATGAGCAGTTCTTC. This translates into CASSLGAGDHEQFF.

This chain joins TRBV30 and TRBJ1-6, with D perhaps matching TRBD1 (5 bases). Germline-derived CDR1 and CDR2 are GTSNPN and SVGIG (reference sequence). V was pared by 4 bases and J by 7 bases, with 5 bases between. The CDR3 has 11 amino acids. CDR3 region: CAWTGNSPLHF. CDR3 DNA sequence: TGTGCCTGGACAGGGAATTCACCCCTCCACTTT.

This chain joins TRBV10-3 and TRBJ2-7; 9 nucleotides match TRBD2. This CDR3 region has 14 residues. Trimming cost V 4 bases and J 6 bases; bases outside gene matches: 7. CDR1 and CDR2 (germline): ENHRY, SYGVKD. Written as DNA, the CDR3 is TGTGCCATCAGTGGTCCGGGACTAGCCCTCGAGCAGTACTTC. Encoded protein: CAISGPGLALEQYF.

This sequence joins TRBV6-6 and TRBJ1-6; D gene uncertain. CDR3 length: 12 residues. The germline gives CDR1 MNHNY, CDR2 SVGAGI (reference sequence). V was pared by 2 bases and J by 13 bases, with 9 bases between. The CDR3: CASSYPAEPLHF. The CDR3, as DNA: TGTGCCAGCAGTTACCCAGCGGAGCCCCTCCACTTT.

This chain connects TRBV10-3 to TRBJ1-6, with D unresolved. This CDR3 is 15 amino acids long. CDR1 is ENHRY, CDR2 SYGVKD, per germline. V gave up 3 bases and J gave up 10 bases, with 16 bases separating them. CDR3 residues: CAISEPPEFGSPLHF. For the CDR3, the DNA is TGTGCCATCAGTGAACCCCCTGAGTTCGGCTCACCCCTCCACTTT.

This rearrangement joins TRBV10-2 to TRBJ1-1; 7 nucleotides agree with TRBD1. The CDR3 covers 13 residues. The ends lost 6 bases at V and 2 bases at J; junction bases unmatched: 3. Germline V gene data show CDR1 as WSHSY and CDR2 as SAAADI. The CDR3 coding sequence is TGCGCCAGCAGGGACAGGAGAAACACTGAAGCTTTCTTT. Translation: CASRDRRNTEAFF.

This sequence joins TRBV6-5 and TRBJ2-3, with D perhaps matching TRBD2 (8 bases). The V end was cut by 4 bases, the J end by 2 bases, with 16 bases between. This CDR3 is built from 16 residues. Germline V gene sequence: CDR1 MNHEY, CDR2 SVGAGI. The CDR3 protein is CASSLTGGGDTDTQYF. Written as DNA, the CDR3 is TGTGCCAGCAGTTTAACGGGAGGGGGCGACACAGATACGCAGTATTTT.

The rearrangement links TRBV7-9 to TRBJ2-1; no firm D call. CDR1 is SEHNR and CDR2 is FQNEAQ in the germline V gene (reference sequence). The CDR3 has 13 amino acids. V lost 5 bases and J lost 0, with 5 bases in between. CDR3 region: CASSPSSYNEQFF. DNA of the CDR3: TGTGCCAGCAGCCCCAGCTCCTACAATGAGCAGTTCTTC.

This sequence joins TRBV28 and TRBJ2-1; TRBD2 aligns across 11 bases. This CDR3 contains 16 residues. With V trimmed by 2 bases and J by 8 bases, 8 bases remained unmatched. Germline CDR1 and CDR2: MDHEN and SYDVKM. Written as DNA, the CDR3 is TGTGCCAGCAGTTTAGTCATCAGTAGCGGGGGGGATGAGCAGTTCTTC. Amino acid sequence: CASSLVISSGGDEQFF.

In this sample, this clone is medium-sized. The rearrangement links TRBV4-2 to TRBJ1-6, with unresolved D. This CDR3 contains 14 residues. V was shortened by 0 bases and J by 14 bases, with 14 bases between the two germline ends. Germline lookup yields CDR1 LGHNA and CDR2 YNFKEQ. The CDR3 nucleotides read TGTGCCAGCAGCCAAGATCCCCACGACGGGACCCTCCACTTT. This translates into CASSQDPHDGTLHF.

This clone is classed as medium-sized (0.01 to 0.1%). The rearrangement links TRBV11-2 to TRBJ1-2, with 8 bases lining up with TRBD1. Trimming cost V 4 bases and J 8 bases; bases outside gene matches: 15. The germline CDR1 and CDR2 sequences are SGHAT and FQNNGV. The length of the CDR3 is 16 residues. The CDR3 bases are TGTGCCAGCAGCTGGGGACCGGGGACAGGACTGGGCGGCTACACCTTC. Translated, it gives CASSWGPGTGLGGYTF.

The chain couples TRBV5-1 to TRBJ1-2; no definite D call. Germline V CDR1 and CDR2: SGHRS, YFSETQ. V was shortened by 4 bases and J by 7 bases, with 23 bases between the two germline ends. The CDR3 is made up of 16 amino acids. The CDR3 spells CASSPSLSAGASGYTF. DNA of the CDR3: TGCGCCAGCAGCCCCTCCCTGTCTGCAGGCGCAAGTGGCTACACCTTC.

The CDR3 coding sequence is TGTGCCAGCAGTCCAAACAGCTTCTATGGCTACACCTTC. Translation: CASSPNSFYGYTF. This chain connects TRBV6-1 to TRBJ1-2, with unresolved D. The CDR3 runs 13 residues. Between the trimmed V and J ends, which lost 5 bases and 4 bases, there was a span of 11 bases. Germline V lookup: CDR1 MNHNS, CDR2 SASEGT.